One and the same sample provided the 14 T cell receptor beta chains below, sequenced in a study of human T cells and chemical hapten exposure. The time point here: patch test 1, 2 weeks after DPC sensitization. Specified treatment: therapeutic diphenylcyclopropenone sensitization with weekly scalp DPC. Using its own MiXCR run on the RACE reads, TCRdb lists one record per CDR3 protein. The sample yields 80,000 or so distinct CDR3 sequences, 9.5% to 12% seen once. Sequences were derived from whole blood, sampled in connection with sensitization to the hapten diphenylcyclopropenone (DPC). Receptor source: a woman aged 50 to 65 with alopecia areata. Some clones in this sample may be carry-over from other donors' samples.

This clonotype was seen a handful of times. V and J are TRBV7-9 and TRBJ2-6; possibly TRBD2 for D (6 bases). Germline loops: CDR1 SEHNR, CDR2 FQNEAQ (reference sequence). V was clipped by 5 bases and J by 0 bases, with 20 bases between them. The CDR3 contains 19 residues. Here the CDR3 DNA reads TGTGCCAGCAGCGAGGGGCGGACGGGAGTTATCTCTGGGGCCAACGTCCTGACTTTC. Encoded protein: CASSEGRTGVISGANVLTF.

In its sample, this clonotype was seen a few times. The chain employs TRBV29-1 and TRBJ2-7, with D possibly matching TRBD1 (6 bases). The CDR3 extends over 14 amino acids. V lost 4 bases to trimming and J lost 5 bases, with 18 bases between them. CDR1 and CDR2 (germline): SQVTM, ANQGSEA. CDR3 protein: CSVVLSGAINEQYF. The DNA of the CDR3 is TGCAGCGTTGTGTTGTCAGGGGCCATCAACGAGCAGTACTTC.

This clonotype was counted a few times. The chain couples TRBV5-1 to TRBJ2-3, with D possibly matching TRBD1 (6 bases). The germline V gene encodes CDR1 SGHRS and CDR2 YFSETQ. This CDR3 spans 14 amino acids. The V end was cut by 7 bases, the J end by 10 bases, with 22 bases between. This chain's CDR3 is CASAGTPRDSSQYF. The CDR3 DNA follows: TGCGCCAGCGCCGGGACACCCCGTGATTCCTCGCAGTATTTT.

The sample holds many counts of this clonotype. V is TRBV30 and J is TRBJ1-3, with a tentative D call TRBD1 (6 bases). Germline-derived CDR1 and CDR2 are GTSNPN and SVGIG (reference sequence). The V gene lost 7 bases and the J gene lost 2 bases, with 12 bases spanning the gap. CDR3 size: 13 residues. The DNA for the CDR3 is TGTGCCTTAAGTGGGGGGCCTGGAAACACCATATATTTT. Translation gives CALSGGPGNTIYF.

In its sample, this clonotype was seen a few times. The chain recombines TRBV24-1 with TRBJ2-2; TRBD2 matches at 7 bases. The V gene end was trimmed by 3 bases and the J gene end by 3 bases; junction bases not matched to a gene: 6. This CDR3 region has 16 residues. Germline V gene sequence: CDR1 KGHDR, CDR2 SFDVKD. CDR3 loop: CATSDPGTTDTGELFF. The DNA of the CDR3 is TGTGCCACCAGTGATCCCGGGACTACCGACACCGGGGAGCTGTTTTTT.

Only a few counts were recorded for this clonotype. CDR3 DNA sequence: TGTGCCAGCAGCGTAGATACTAGCGGGGCCCGGGGGCAGTTCTTC. Its protein product is CASSVDTSGARGQFF. The V and J genes are TRBV9 and TRBJ2-1; 10 positions match TRBD2. CDR1 is SGDLS and CDR2 is YYNGEE in the germline V gene. The J segment lost 12 bases and the V segment lost 0 bases, leaving 9 bases of the junction unmatched. The CDR3 is 15 amino acids.

In this sample, this clonotype turned up a few times. This rearrangement joins TRBV7-3 to TRBJ2-5; TRBD1 aligns across 8 bases. The CDR3 totals 16 residues. Germline trimming cut 5 bases from V and 4 bases from J; bases unmatched to any gene: 12. The germline CDR1 and CDR2 sequences are SGHTA and FQGTGA. This chain's CDR3 is CASSRTGLGIRETQYF. The CDR3 DNA reads as TGTGCCAGCAGCAGGACAGGGCTTGGAATCCGAGAGACCCAGTACTTC.

This clonotype was detected many times. The rearrangement uses TRBV11-3 and TRBJ2-1; tentative D call: TRBD1 (6 bases). This CDR3 contains 14 residues. The germline V gene has CDR1 SGHNT and CDR2 YENEEA. V lost 3 bases and J lost 3, with 9 bases in between. The DNA of the CDR3 is TGTGCCAGCAGCTTCATGGACAGCTACAATGAGCAGTTCTTC. It translates to CASSFMDSYNEQFF.

This clonotype has more than one count but fewer than ten. The chain links TRBV20-1 to TRBJ2-2; a possible D gene is TRBD2 (6 bases). Germline V lookup: CDR1 DFQATT, CDR2 SNEGSKA (reference sequence). This CDR3 comprises 14 residues. The ends were cut back, 5 bases at V and 6 bases at J, with 16 bases in the middle. The CDR3 bases are TGCAGTGCTCCTCGGGACTCTATAGCCGGGGAGCTGTTTTTT. It specifies CSAPRDSIAGELFF.

The chain combines TRBV5-1 with TRBJ2-2, with 7 bases lining up with TRBD1. The trim removed 0 bases at V and 1 base at J, leaving 9 bases unmatched. Germline CDR1 reads SGHRS; CDR2 reads YFSETQ. The CDR3 runs 18 residues. The CDR3 region is CASSLEPPDRVNTGELFF. CDR3 DNA sequence: TGCGCCAGCAGCTTGGAACCCCCTGACAGGGTGAACACCGGGGAGCTGTTTTTT.

J is TRBJ1-5 and V is TRBV20-1; possible D gene TRBD1, 5 bases. Deletions cut 6 bases from V and 5 bases from J, with 14 bases between. The CDR3 has 13 amino acids. CDR1 DFQATT and CDR2 SNEGSKA come from the germline V gene (reference sequence). The CDR3 spells CSASGTGDQPQHF. The CDR3, as DNA: TGCAGTGCGAGTGGAACAGGCGATCAGCCCCAGCATTTT.

In its sample, this clonotype was seen many times. V gene TRBV28 combines with J gene TRBJ1-5; a possible D gene is TRBD1 (6 bases). Germline CDR1 and CDR2: MDHEN and SYDVKM. The CDR3 contains 14 residues. Trimming removed 3 bases at V and 3 bases at J, with 9 bases between. The CDR3 loop reads CASSLRGLNQPQHF. The DNA for the CDR3 is TGTGCCAGCAGTTTGCGGGGGCTCAATCAGCCCCAGCATTTT. The whole variable domain, filled in from reference TRBV28 and TRBJ1-5, reads DVKVTQSSRYLVKRTGEKVFLECVQDMDHENMFWYRQDPGLGLRLIYFSYDVKMKEKGDIPEGYSVSREKKERFSLILESASTNQTSMYLCASSLRGLNQPQHFGDGTRLSIL.

A remark on this clonotype: A read error is possible here, since a much larger clone lies one base away. The chain combines TRBV7-9 with TRBJ1-5; D gene ambiguous. The CDR3 is 15 amino acids. Germline-derived CDR1 and CDR2 are SEHNR and FQNEAQ (reference sequence). The CDR3 spells CTSSFTGSSNQPQHF. Here the CDR3 DNA reads TGTACCAGCAGCTTCACCGGGTCCAGCAATCAGCCCCAGCATTTT.

This clonotype was observed a few times. The chain has TRBV12-3 or TRBV12-4 and TRBJ1-5; D gene unclear. V was pared by 9 bases and J by 9 bases, with 9 bases between. This CDR3 has 10 amino acids. The CDR3 here is CASTPGPQHF. Here the CDR3 DNA reads TGTGCCAGTACCCCGGGGCCCCAGCATTTT.